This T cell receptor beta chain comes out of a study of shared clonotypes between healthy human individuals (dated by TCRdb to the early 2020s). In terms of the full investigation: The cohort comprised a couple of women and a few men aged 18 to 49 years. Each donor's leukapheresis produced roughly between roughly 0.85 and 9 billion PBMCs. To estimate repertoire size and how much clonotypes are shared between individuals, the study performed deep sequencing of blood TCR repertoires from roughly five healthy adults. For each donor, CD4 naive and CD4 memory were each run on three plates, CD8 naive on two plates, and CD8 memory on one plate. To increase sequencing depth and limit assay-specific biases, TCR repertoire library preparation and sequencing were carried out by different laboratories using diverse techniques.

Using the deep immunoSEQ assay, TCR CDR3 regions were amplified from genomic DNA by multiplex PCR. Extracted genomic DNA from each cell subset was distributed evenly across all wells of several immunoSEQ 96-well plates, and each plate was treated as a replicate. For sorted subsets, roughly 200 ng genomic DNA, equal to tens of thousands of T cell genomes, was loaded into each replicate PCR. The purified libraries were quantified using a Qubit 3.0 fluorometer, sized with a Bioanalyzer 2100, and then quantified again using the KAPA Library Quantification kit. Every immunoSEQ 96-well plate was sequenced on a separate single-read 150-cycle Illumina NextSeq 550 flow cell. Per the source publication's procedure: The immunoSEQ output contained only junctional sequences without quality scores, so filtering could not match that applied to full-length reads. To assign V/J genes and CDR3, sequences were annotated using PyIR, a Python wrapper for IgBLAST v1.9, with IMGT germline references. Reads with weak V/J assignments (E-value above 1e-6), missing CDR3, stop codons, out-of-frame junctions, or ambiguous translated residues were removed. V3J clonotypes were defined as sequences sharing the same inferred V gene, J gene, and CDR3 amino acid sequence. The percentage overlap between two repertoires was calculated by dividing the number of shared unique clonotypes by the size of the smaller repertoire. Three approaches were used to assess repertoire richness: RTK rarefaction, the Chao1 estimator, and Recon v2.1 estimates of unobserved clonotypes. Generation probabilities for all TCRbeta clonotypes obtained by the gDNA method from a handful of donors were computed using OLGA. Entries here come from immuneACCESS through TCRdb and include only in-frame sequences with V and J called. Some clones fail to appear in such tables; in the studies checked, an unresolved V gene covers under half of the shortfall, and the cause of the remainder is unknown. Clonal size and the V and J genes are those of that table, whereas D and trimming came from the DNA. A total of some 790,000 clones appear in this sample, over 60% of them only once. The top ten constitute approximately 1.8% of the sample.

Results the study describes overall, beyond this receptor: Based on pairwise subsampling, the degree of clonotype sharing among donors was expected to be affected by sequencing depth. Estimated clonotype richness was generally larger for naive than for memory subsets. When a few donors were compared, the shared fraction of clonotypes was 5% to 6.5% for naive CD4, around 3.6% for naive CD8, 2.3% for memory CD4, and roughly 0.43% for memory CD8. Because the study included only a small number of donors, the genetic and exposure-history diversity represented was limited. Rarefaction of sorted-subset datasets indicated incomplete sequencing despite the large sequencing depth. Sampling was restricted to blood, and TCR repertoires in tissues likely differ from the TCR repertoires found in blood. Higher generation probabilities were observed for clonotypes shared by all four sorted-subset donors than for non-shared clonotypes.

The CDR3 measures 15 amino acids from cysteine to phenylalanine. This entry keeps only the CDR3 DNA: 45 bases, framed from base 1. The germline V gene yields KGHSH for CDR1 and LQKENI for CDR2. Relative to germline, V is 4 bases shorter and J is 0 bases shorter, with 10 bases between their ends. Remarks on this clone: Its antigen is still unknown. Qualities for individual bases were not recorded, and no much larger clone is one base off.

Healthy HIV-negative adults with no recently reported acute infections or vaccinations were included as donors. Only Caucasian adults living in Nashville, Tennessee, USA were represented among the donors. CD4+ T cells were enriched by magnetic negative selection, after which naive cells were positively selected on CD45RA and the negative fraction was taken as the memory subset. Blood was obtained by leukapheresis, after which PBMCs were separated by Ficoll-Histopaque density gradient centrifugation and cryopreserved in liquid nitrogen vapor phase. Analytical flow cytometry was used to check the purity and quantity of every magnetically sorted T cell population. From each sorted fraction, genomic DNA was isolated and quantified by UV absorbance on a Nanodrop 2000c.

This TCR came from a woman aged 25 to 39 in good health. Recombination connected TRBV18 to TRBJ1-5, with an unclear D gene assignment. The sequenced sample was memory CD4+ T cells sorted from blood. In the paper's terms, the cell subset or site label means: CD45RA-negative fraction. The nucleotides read TGTGCCAGCTCACTCTACGGGGATAGCAATCAGCCCCAGCATTTT. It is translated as CASSLYGDSNQPQHF.